What follows describes a single T cell receptor beta chain. The antigen is unknown. Researchers used genomic DNA as the template to profile TCR beta VDJ and CDR3. TCRdb passed the reads through MiXCR, listing each CDR3 protein once. Here the sample spans approximately 470,000 distinct CDR3 sequences, more than 25% being singletons. The source of the sample is a study of CD8+CD57+ T cells in acquired aplastic anemia. Across the whole study: Roughly 3.2 ug was the average amount of DNA from sorted CD4+ and CD8+ cells. Findings and limits, study-wide: Researchers report that around 30 CD8+ CDR3 sequences appeared in both patients and controls.

CD8+CD57+ cell expansion had been shown by flow cytometry in patients chosen for sequencing. Diagnosis of severe acquired aplastic anemia applied to all patients. The CDR3 has 15 amino acids. Between the trimmed V and J ends, which lost 3 bases and 3 bases, there was a span of 12 bases. The germline CDR1 and CDR2 sequences are MNHEY and SVGAGI. The clonotype originates from a human donor with aplastic anemia. Material for sequencing was sorted CD4+, CD8+, or CD8+CD57+ T cells (not recorded which) from PBMCs. The J gene is TRBJ1-5, the V gene TRBV6-5, with D maybe TRBD1 (6 bases). CDR3 in DNA: TGTGCCAGCAGTTATTGGGGGGCTGACAATCAGCCCCAGCATTTT. Translated: CASSYWGADNQPQHF.